The present TCR beta chain was sequenced within a study of T cell responses to AZD1222 COVID-19 vaccine. The protocol was immunoSEQ multiplex PCR, while the TCRdb copy is restricted to in-frame clones and leaves out a portion. The table lists 90,000 to 150,000 clones, 80% to 95% of them singletons. Overall study findings and caveats: Spike-spanning, vaccine-associated CD4 TCRs were dominant at 160-218 and 743-854. After two AZD1222 doses, spike-specific TCR breadth and depth rose versus day 0. No day 14 peak samples; only post-peak repertoires were characterized.

Comments on this clone: Its antigen is currently unknown.

Germline V gene lookup returns CDR1 LNHDA and CDR2 SQIVND (reference sequence). The V gene end was trimmed by 5 bases and the J gene end by 1 base; junction bases not matched to a gene: 5. CDR3 size: 15 residues. The source was peripheral blood, collected 28 days after the second dose of the MenACWY control vaccine. The V call is TRBV19, the J call TRBJ2-3; 8 bases fit TRBD2. This receptor was obtained from an adult who received the MenACWY meningococcal vaccine as a control. CDR3 region: CASSFGTSRTDTQYF. The CDR3 DNA reads TGTGCCAGTAGTTTCGGGACTAGTCGCACAGATACGCAGTATTTT.